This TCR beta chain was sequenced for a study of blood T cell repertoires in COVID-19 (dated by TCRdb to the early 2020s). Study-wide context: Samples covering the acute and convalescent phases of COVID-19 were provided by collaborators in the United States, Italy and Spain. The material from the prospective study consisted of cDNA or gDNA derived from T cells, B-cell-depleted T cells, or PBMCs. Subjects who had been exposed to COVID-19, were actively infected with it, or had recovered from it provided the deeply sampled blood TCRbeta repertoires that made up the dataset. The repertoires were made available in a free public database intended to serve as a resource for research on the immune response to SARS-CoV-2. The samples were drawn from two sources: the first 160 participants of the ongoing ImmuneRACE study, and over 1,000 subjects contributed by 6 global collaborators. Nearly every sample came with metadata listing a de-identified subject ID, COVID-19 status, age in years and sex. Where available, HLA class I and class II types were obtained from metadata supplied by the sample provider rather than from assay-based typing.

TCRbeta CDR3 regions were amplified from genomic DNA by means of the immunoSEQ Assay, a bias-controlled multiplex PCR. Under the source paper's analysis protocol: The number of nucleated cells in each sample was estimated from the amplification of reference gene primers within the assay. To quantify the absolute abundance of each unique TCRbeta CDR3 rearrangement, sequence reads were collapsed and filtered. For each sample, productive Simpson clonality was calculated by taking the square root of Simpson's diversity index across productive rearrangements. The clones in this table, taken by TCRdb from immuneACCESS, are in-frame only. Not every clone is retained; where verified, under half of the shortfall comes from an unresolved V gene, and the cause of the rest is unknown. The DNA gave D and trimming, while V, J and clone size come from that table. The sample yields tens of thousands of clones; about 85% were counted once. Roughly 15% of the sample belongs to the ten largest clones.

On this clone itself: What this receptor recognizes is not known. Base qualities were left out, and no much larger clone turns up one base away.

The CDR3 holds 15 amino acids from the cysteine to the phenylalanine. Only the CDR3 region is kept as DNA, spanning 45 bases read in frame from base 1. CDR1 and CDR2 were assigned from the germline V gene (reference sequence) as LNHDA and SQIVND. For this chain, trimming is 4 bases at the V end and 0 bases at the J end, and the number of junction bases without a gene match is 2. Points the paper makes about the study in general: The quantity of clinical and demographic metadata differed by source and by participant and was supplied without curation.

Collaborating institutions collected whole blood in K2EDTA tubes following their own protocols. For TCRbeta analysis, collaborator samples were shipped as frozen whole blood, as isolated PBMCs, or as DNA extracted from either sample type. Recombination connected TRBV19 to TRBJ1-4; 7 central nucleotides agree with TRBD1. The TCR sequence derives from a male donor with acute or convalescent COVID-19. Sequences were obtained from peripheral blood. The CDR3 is CASSTGTATNEKLFF. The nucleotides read TGTGCCAGTAGTACCGGGACAGCAACTAATGAAAAACTGTTTTTT.